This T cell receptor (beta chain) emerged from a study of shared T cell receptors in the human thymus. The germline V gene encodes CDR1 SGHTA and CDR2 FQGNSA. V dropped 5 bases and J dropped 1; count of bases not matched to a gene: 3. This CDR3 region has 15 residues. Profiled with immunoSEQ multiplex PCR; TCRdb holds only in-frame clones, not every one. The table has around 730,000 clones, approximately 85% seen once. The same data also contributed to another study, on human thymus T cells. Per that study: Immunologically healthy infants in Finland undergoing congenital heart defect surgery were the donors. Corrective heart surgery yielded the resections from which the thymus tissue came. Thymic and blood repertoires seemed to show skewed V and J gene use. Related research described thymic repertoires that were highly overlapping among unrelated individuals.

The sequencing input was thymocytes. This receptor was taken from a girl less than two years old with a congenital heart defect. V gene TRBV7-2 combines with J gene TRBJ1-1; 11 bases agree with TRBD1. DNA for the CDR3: TGTGCCAGCAGCGGAGGGACAGGGGGGAACACTGAAGCTTTCTTT. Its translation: CASSGGTGGNTEAFF.